This T cell receptor (beta chain) was documented in a study of OX40 agonist ivuxolimab in advanced cancers. Study-level background: Ivuxolimab was a fully human IgG2 agonistic monoclonal antibody targeting the costimulatory receptor OX40 (CD134). Of the approximately 53 patients in dose escalation, around 20 had hepatocellular carcinoma, approximately 15 had melanoma, 9 had renal cell carcinoma and 9 had head and neck cancer. Patients were allowed to have had prior anti-PD-1, anti-PD-L1 or anti-CTLA-4 therapy, and approximately 40% of the dose-escalation patients had previously received checkpoint inhibitors. In the dose-escalation cohort, around 80% of patients were male, and the mean age was approximately 60 years with a range of about 20 to 90. The paper reports the monotherapy dose-escalation portion (N of about 56 patients) of the phase I ivuxolimab trial. The point of sequencing TCRbeta in the periphery was to test whether ivuxolimab changed TCR sequence diversity and drove clonal T-cell expansion. Intravenous ivuxolimab was administered to patients every 2 weeks at six dose levels: 0.01, 0.1, 0.3, 1.5, 3 and 10 mg/kg. Partial responses occurred in three dose-escalation patients: two with cutaneous melanoma and one with hepatocellular carcinoma.

For sequencing of the TCRbeta CDR3 region, genomic DNA was extracted from the sorted cells. TCRbeta CDR3 regions were sequenced using the immunoSEQ Assay. TCRdb mirrors the immuneACCESS table, restricted to in-frame sequences. Some clones are absent from its copies; in checked studies, under half trace to an unresolved V gene, and the reason for the others is unknown. This sample gives 35,000 to 40,000 clones in total; 82% of them show up just once. The ten largest clones take up under 2% of the sample. With respect to this clone: Its specific antigen is unknown. Base qualities are missing; no much larger clone stands one base away.

Patients with autoimmune disease history or receiving systemic immunosuppression were excluded from the trial. Peripheral blood for TCR sequencing was collected from all dose cohorts at baseline, on cycle 4 day 1, and on cycle 7 day 1. Samples came from an open-label, multicenter, first-in-human phase I dose-escalation trial of ivuxolimab. Adults with locally advanced or metastatic melanoma, renal cell carcinoma, hepatocellular carcinoma or head and neck squamous cell carcinoma were enrolled in the trial. Before TCR sequencing, CD4+ T cells and CD8+ T cells were sorted from peripheral blood as separate populations. V gives up 2 bases and J gives up 3 bases, and the segment between their germline ends measures 11 bases. The germline V gene gives CDR1 as SGHRS and CDR2 as YFSETQ. From the cysteine up to the phenylalanine, the CDR3 has a length of 14 residues. The retained sequence is limited to the CDR3, 42 bases, with the frame set at the first base.

Overall study results and their limits: Low levels of normalized T-cell clonal expansion were also seen in some nonresponding patients. Which antigens the clonally expanded peripheral T cells were specific for was not determined. In the 0.1-3.0 mg/kg groups, partial responders had among the lowest normalized peripheral clonal expansion, particularly in CD8+ T cells. After ivuxolimab, more expanded clones were found on average in CD8+ T cells than in CD4+ T cells. At doses of 0.1 to 3.0 mg/kg, clonal expansion of both CD4+ and CD8+ blood T cells was observed from baseline to week 6.

This receptor chain uses TRBV5-1 and TRBJ2-5; the D gene cannot be resolved reliably. The material was CD4+ or CD8+ T cells sorted from blood, obtained in a trial of the OX40 agonist ivuxolimab. The TCR originated in an adult with an advanced solid tumor such as melanoma, head and neck, liver or kidney cancer. CDR3 loop: CASSFSGSEETQYF. The sequenced DNA: TGCGCCAGCAGCTTTTCAGGCAGCGAAGAGACCCAGTACTTC.